Below, 29 T cell receptor beta chains from the same sample are listed, as sequenced in a study of T cell responses to AZD1222 COVID-19 vaccine. Assay: immunoSEQ multiplex PCR; the TCRdb copy retains only in-frame clones and omits some. The data hold about 160,000 clones, with more than 70% observed a single time. The material was peripheral blood, obtained on day 0 of AZD1222 vaccination. The receptors were gathered from an adult in good health.

This rearrangement joins TRBV27 to TRBJ2-5, with TRBD1 identical over 7 bases. V shed 5 bases, J shed 1 base, and the junction held 4 bases outside the gene matches. Germline loops: CDR1 MNHEY, CDR2 SMNVEV (reference sequence). This CDR3 is 14 amino acids long. For the CDR3, the DNA is TGTGCCAGCAGTCCGGGACAGATCCAAGAGACCCAGTACTTC. It codes for CASSPGQIQETQYF.

J is TRBJ2-1 and V is TRBV27, with 7 bases aligning to TRBD1. CDR3 size: 15 residues. Germline CDR1 reads MNHEY; CDR2 reads SMNVEV (reference sequence). Trimming at V came to 6 bases and at J to 12 bases, leaving 17 bases not matched to a gene. The CDR3, as DNA: TGTGCCAGCAGATCGACAGGGAGTAGGGCAGTATCGCAGTTCTTC. Translation: CASRSTGSRAVSQFF.

This clone was recorded once. The V gene is TRBV9, the J gene TRBJ1-6, with D perhaps TRBD1 (5 bases). This CDR3 is 15 amino acids long. The V end lost 0 bases, the J end lost 10 bases, and 14 bases lay between the germline ends. Germline V gene sequence: CDR1 SGDLS, CDR2 YYNGEE. The chain's CDR3 is CASSVGGDPSSPLHF. The CDR3 DNA is TGTGCCAGCAGCGTAGGGGGCGATCCTAGCTCACCCCTCCACTTT.

The chain is built from TRBV6-2 or TRBV6-3 and TRBJ2-1, with 7 bases identical to TRBD2. The V gene end was trimmed by 0 bases and the J gene end by 2 bases; junction bases not matched to a gene: 7. The length of the CDR3 is 17 residues. Germline V CDR1 and CDR2: MNHEY, SVGEGT. The CDR3 sequence is CASSYSSVRGAYNEQFF. As DNA, the CDR3 is TGTGCCAGCAGTTACTCGAGCGTTCGGGGGGCCTACAATGAGCAGTTCTTC.

This rearrangement joins TRBV7-2 to TRBJ2-1, with D perhaps matching TRBD2 (6 bases). Germline CDR1 reads SGHTA; CDR2 reads FQGNSA. Deletions cut 5 bases from V and 7 bases from J, with 15 bases between. There are 14 residues in the CDR3. CDR3 sequence reads: CASSRRAQRNEQFF. CDR3 coding DNA: TGTGCCAGCAGCCGGAGGGCCCAGCGGAATGAGCAGTTCTTC. The whole variable domain, filled in from reference TRBV7-2 and TRBJ2-1, reads GAGVSQSPSNKVTEKGKDVELRCDPISGHTALYWYRQSLGQGLEFLIYFQGNSAPDKSGLPSDRFSAERTGGSVSTLTIQRTQQEDSAVYLCASSRRAQRNEQFFGPGTRLTVL.

The V call is TRBV19, the J call TRBJ1-5; 7 nucleotides line up with TRBD1. The CDR3 contains 14 residues. CDR1 is LNHDA, CDR2 SQIVND, per germline (reference sequence). V shed 7 bases, J shed 6 bases, and the junction held 9 bases outside the gene matches. CDR3 DNA sequence: TGTGCCAGTACCCTGACAGGGAGTTTTCAGCCCCAGCATTTT. This encodes CASTLTGSFQPQHF. Full variable domain (missing parts from reference TRBV19 and TRBJ1-5): DGGITQSPKYLFRKEGQNVTLSCEQNLNHDAMYWYRQDPGQGLRLIYYSQIVNDFQKGDIAEGYSVSREKKESFPLTVTSAQKNPTAFYLCASTLTGSFQPQHFGDGTRLSIL.

The chain links TRBV5-1 to TRBJ1-4; no reliable D call. V gave up 7 bases and J gave up 0 bases, with 10 bases separating them. The CDR3 is 14 amino acids. CDR1 is SGHRS and CDR2 is YFSETQ in the germline V gene. In DNA, the CDR3 is TGCGCCAGCCGATCGGTGTCAACTAATGAAAAACTGTTTTTT. Translated, it gives CASRSVSTNEKLFF.

V gene TRBV28 combines with J gene TRBJ1-2; 7 nucleotides align to TRBD1. The germline gives CDR1 MDHEN, CDR2 SYDVKM. After removal of 6 bases from V and 6 bases from J, the junction contained 10 bases not matched to a gene. This CDR3 comprises 14 residues. The CDR3 is CASSPPRGSDGYTF. CDR3 nucleotide sequence: TGTGCCAGCAGCCCTCCCAGGGGGTCGGATGGCTACACCTTC.

The chain joins TRBV24-1 to TRBJ2-7; D uncertain. Deletions cut 0 bases from V and 5 bases from J, with 7 bases between. CDR3 length: 13 residues. Germline assignment: CDR1 KGHDR and CDR2 SFDVKD. DNA for the CDR3: TGTGCCACCAGTGATTTGAGGGATAACGAGCAGTACTTC. This gives the protein CATSDLRDNEQYF.

This chain uses TRBV7-8 with TRBJ1-2; 11 nucleotides line up with TRBD1. The V gene's germline CDR1 is SGHVS and CDR2 FQNEAQ. The CDR3 is made up of 17 amino acids. Germline trimming cut 5 bases from V and 0 bases from J; bases unmatched to any gene: 8. CDR3 sequence (DNA): TGTGCCAGCAGCCCGGGGACAGGGGGTCGGTCTAACTATGGCTACACCTTC. Its protein is CASSPGTGGRSNYGYTF.

This clone was seen only once. The V and J genes are TRBV5-1 and TRBJ1-5; the D is unclear. This CDR3 contains 15 residues. From germline, CDR1 is SGHRS and CDR2 YFSETQ. The ends were cut back, 2 bases at V and 4 bases at J, with 13 bases in the middle. The CDR3 loop is CASSLSGKVNQPQHF. In DNA, the CDR3 is TGCGCCAGCAGCTTATCGGGAAAGGTAAATCAGCCCCAGCATTTT.

This chain uses TRBV6-5 with TRBJ2-7; TRBD1 might be the D (5 bases). This CDR3 contains 14 residues. Trimming took 7 bases from V and 2 from J, leaving 15 bases between them. The germline V gene has CDR1 MNHEY and CDR2 SVGAGI. The DNA of the CDR3 is TGTGCCAGCACTTCTACAACAGGCACCTACGAGCAGTACTTC. This codes for CASTSTTGTYEQYF.

V is TRBV18 and J is TRBJ2-5; D remains unclear. This CDR3 region has 14 residues. The ends were cut back, 0 bases at V and 1 base at J, with 6 bases in the middle. Germline-derived CDR1 and CDR2 are KGHSH and LQKENI. CDR3 loop: CASSPPSSQETQYF. The CDR3 region has the DNA TGTGCCAGCTCACCACCGTCCAGCCAAGAGACCCAGTACTTC. The full variable domain, rest sourced from reference TRBV18 and TRBJ2-5, is NAGVMQNPRHLVRRRGQEARLRCSPMKGHSHVYWYRQLPEEGLKFMVYLQKENIIDESGMPKERFSAEFPKEGPSILRIQQVVRGDSAAYFCASSPPSSQETQYFGPGTRLLVL.

The chain recombines TRBV7-8 with TRBJ1-5; the D is unclear. Germline values: CDR1 SGHVS, CDR2 FQNEAQ. This CDR3 has 14 amino acids. The V end was cut by 3 bases, the J end by 1 base, with 7 bases between. The CDR3 spells CASSLLGSNQPQHF. The CDR3 nucleotides are TGTGCCAGCAGCTTGTTGGGGAGCAATCAGCCCCAGCATTTT.

The chain employs TRBV6-5 and TRBJ2-1, with TRBD1 identical over 7 bases. This CDR3 comprises 15 residues. V lost 2 bases and J lost 7; bases outside the gene matches: 8. CDR1 MNHEY and CDR2 SVGAGI come from the germline V gene. CDR3 nucleotide sequence: TGTGCCAGCAGTTACGGGCAGGGGGTTAATAATGAGCAGTTCTTC. As protein: CASSYGQGVNNEQFF.

This chain connects TRBV19 to TRBJ2-3; 7 positions match TRBD1. The CDR3 contains 16 residues. V dropped 4 bases and J dropped 1; count of bases not matched to a gene: 8. The V gene's germline CDR1 is LNHDA and CDR2 SQIVND (reference sequence). Here the CDR3 reads CASSRGRTGGTDTQYF. The CDR3 region has the DNA TGTGCCAGTAGTAGGGGGCGGACAGGTGGCACAGATACGCAGTATTTT. The complete variable domain, with remaining parts taken from reference TRBV19 and TRBJ2-3, reads DGGITQSPKYLFRKEGQNVTLSCEQNLNHDAMYWYRQDPGQGLRLIYYSQIVNDFQKGDIAEGYSVSREKKESFPLTVTSAQKNPTAFYLCASSRGRTGGTDTQYFGPGTRLTVL.

The chain combines TRBV30 with TRBJ1-6; the D gene is possibly TRBD1 (6 bases). Germline assignment: CDR1 GTSNPN and CDR2 SVGIG (reference sequence). The CDR3 length is 13 residues. Trimming took off 0 bases at V and 8 bases at J, with 8 bases between the two ends. CDR3 nucleotide sequence: TGTGCCTGGAGTGTACAGGGCGATTCACCCCTCCACTTT. Translating it yields CAWSVQGDSPLHF.

This sequence joins TRBV3-1 (or the pseudogene TRBV3-2) and TRBJ2-5; D may be TRBD1 or TRBD2 (5 bases each). Trimming removed 1 base from V and 5 bases from J, with 11 bases in between. The germline gives CDR1 LGHDT, CDR2 YNNKEL (reference sequence). This CDR3 has 14 residues. The CDR3 bases are TGTGCCAGCAGCCAAGCAACAGGCGGGGAGACCCAGTACTTC. It specifies CASSQATGGETQYF.

The chain combines TRBV7-2 with TRBJ2-1; 8 bases match TRBD2. The CDR3 has 14 amino acids. The V segment lost 3 bases and the J segment 6 bases; nucleotides outside the gene matches: 4. From germline, CDR1 is SGHTA and CDR2 FQGNSA. DNA for the CDR3: TGTGCCAGCAGCTTCACCGGGACTAGCAATGAGCAGTTCTTC. Protein: CASSFTGTSNEQFF.

The V gene is TRBV5-1, the J gene TRBJ1-2, with 12 bases lining up with TRBD1. Germline trimming cut 0 bases from V and 3 bases from J; bases unmatched to any gene: 9. From germline, CDR1 is SGHRS and CDR2 YFSETQ. The CDR3 spans 18 residues. CDR3 coding DNA: TGCGCCAGCAGCTTGGAGAGGGACCGGGACAGGGGGCACTATGGCTACACCTTC. This gives the protein CASSLERDRDRGHYGYTF.

The chain uses TRBV4-3 and TRBJ2-2, with 7 bases lining up with TRBD1. This CDR3 has 16 amino acids. The J segment lost 3 bases and the V segment lost 3 bases, leaving 7 bases of the junction unmatched. The germline V gene encodes CDR1 LGHNA and CDR2 YSLEER. In DNA, the CDR3 is TGCGCCAGCAGCCAGTCGACAGGGATAGACACCGGGGAGCTGTTTTTT. This encodes CASSQSTGIDTGELFF.

This chain's CDR3 is CASSITGTGPQETQYF. CDR3 sequence (DNA): TGTGCCAGTAGTATAACCGGGACAGGGCCCCAAGAGACCCAGTACTTC. The rearrangement links TRBV19 to TRBJ2-5, with 9 bases fitting TRBD1. CDR3 length equals 16 residues. After removal of 2 bases from V and 1 base from J, the junction contained 5 bases not matched to a gene. Germline CDR1 is LNHDA and CDR2 is SQIVND (reference sequence).

The chain uses TRBV6-5 and TRBJ1-1, with TRBD1 as a possible D gene (6 bases). Germline V lookup: CDR1 MNHEY, CDR2 SVGAGI. This CDR3 region has 15 residues. The V gene lost 9 bases and the J gene lost 0 bases, with 17 bases spanning the gap. The CDR3 nucleotides are TGTGCCAGTACCTCCTTGGGACATATGAACACTGAAGCTTTCTTT. Encoded protein: CASTSLGHMNTEAFF.

V and J are TRBV28 and TRBJ1-5; D call uncertain. Trimming pared 9 bases from V and 7 bases from J, leaving 25 bases between. The CDR3 extends over 16 amino acids. CDR1 MDHEN and CDR2 SYDVKM come from the germline V gene. CDR3 in DNA: TGTGCCAGTTCCAGCGGCGGAGGGATCATTAGGCAGCCCCAGCATTTT. This codes for CASSSGGGIIRQPQHF.

V and J are TRBV10-3 and TRBJ1-2; possibly TRBD1 for D (6 bases). Trimming removed 6 bases from V and 7 bases from J, with 9 bases in between. The CDR3 runs 11 residues. Germline CDR1 is ENHRY and CDR2 is SYGVKD. The CDR3 nucleotides read TGTGCCATCAGGCAGGGGTCTGGCTACACCTTC. Protein sequence: CAIRQGSGYTF.

V usage is TRBV3-1 (or the pseudogene TRBV3-2) and J usage is TRBJ2-1; perhaps TRBD2 as D (5 bases). The CDR3 length is 17 residues. Germline V gene data show CDR1 as LGHDT and CDR2 as YNNKEL (reference sequence). Deletions cut 5 bases from V and 0 bases from J, with 17 bases between. CDR3 protein: CASSLQRTGSSYNEQFF. For the CDR3, the DNA is TGTGCCAGCAGCTTGCAACGGACTGGTAGCTCCTACAATGAGCAGTTCTTC.

The chain recombines TRBV19 with TRBJ2-1; 8 bases are a match to TRBD2. V gave up 2 bases and J gave up 3 bases; unmatched junction bases: 6. Germline lookup yields CDR1 LNHDA and CDR2 SQIVND (reference sequence). The CDR3 consists of 16 residues. CDR3 region: CASSISPSGFYNEQFF. CDR3 DNA sequence: TGTGCCAGTAGTATATCGCCTAGCGGGTTCTACAATGAGCAGTTCTTC.

The chain couples TRBV30 to TRBJ1-1; D gene uncertain. Germline V gene data show CDR1 as GTSNPN and CDR2 as SVGIG (reference sequence). The CDR3 runs to 13 residues. Deletions cut 0 bases from V and 1 base from J, with 6 bases between. CDR3 protein: CAWSVKENTEAFF. CDR3 in DNA: TGTGCCTGGAGTGTTAAAGAGAACACTGAAGCTTTCTTT.

The gene calls are TRBV4-3 and TRBJ2-5, with 8 bases aligning to TRBD2. CDR1 is LGHNA and CDR2 is YSLEER in the germline V gene. V gave up 3 bases and J gave up 4 bases; unmatched junction bases: 13. The CDR3 has 17 amino acids. DNA of the CDR3: TGCGCCAGCAGCCACTCCGGGACTAGTCTTACGCCAGAGACCCAGTACTTC. This codes for CASSHSGTSLTPETQYF.